These 5 T cell receptor beta chains share one sample of origin, sequenced in a study of blood T cells in healthy people across ages. A second PCR of about 7 to 12 cycles used a sample-barcoded 5' primer and a J-beta primer mix. TCRdb used MiXCR to reprocess the 5' RACE reads, holding one entry per CDR3 protein. This sample has some 1.4 million distinct CDR3 sequences; 42% occur once, and the top ten carry 7.9%. Material for sequencing was blood. Receptor source: a woman between 18 and 30 years old in good health.

The chain has TRBV11-2 and TRBJ2-1; D may be TRBD1 or TRBD2 (5 bases each). The CDR3 consists of 15 residues. Germline lookup yields CDR1 SGHAT and CDR2 FQNNGV. V lost 5 bases, J lost 5 bases, and 16 bases lay in between. The CDR3 spells CASSASRGHHNEQFF. As DNA, the CDR3 is TGTGCCAGCAGCGCGTCGAGGGGTCACCACAATGAGCAGTTCTTC.

This rearrangement joins TRBV20-1 to TRBJ2-1; D gene ambiguous. V lost 5 bases and J 0 bases, leaving 17 bases between the germline ends. The CDR3 consists of 16 residues. CDR1 and CDR2 from the germline V gene are DFQATT and SNEGSKA (reference sequence). Here the CDR3 DNA reads TGCAGTGCTGTACTTGAAGGGCAGCTCTCCTACAATGAGCAGTTCTTC. This codes for CSAVLEGQLSYNEQFF.

The CDR3 spells CASSSLYPGQSNTDTQYF. DNA of the CDR3: TGCGCCAGCAGCTCATTATACCCGGGACAGTCCAACACAGATACGCAGTATTTT. The chain uses TRBV5-1 and TRBJ2-3, with 7 bases fitting TRBD1. CDR3 length: 18 amino acids. J gave up 2 bases and V 3 bases, and 15 bases lay outside the gene matches. The germline CDR1 and CDR2 sequences are SGHRS and YFSETQ.

In its sample, this clonotype was seen many times. The gene calls are TRBV2 and TRBJ2-3; 12 bases match TRBD2. Germline V CDR1 and CDR2: SNHLY, FYNNEI. This CDR3 is built from 14 residues. The V segment lost 11 bases and the J segment 6 bases; nucleotides outside the gene matches: 9. The CDR3 bases are TGTGCCGGGTCTAGCGGGGGGGCCGGGGATACGCAGTATTTT. It translates to CAGSSGGAGDTQYF.

The chain carries TRBV13 and TRBJ2-7; no definite D call. V lost 1 base and J lost 0, with 10 bases in between. The CDR3 length is 15 residues. The germline V gene encodes CDR1 PRHDT and CDR2 FYEKMQ (reference sequence). In nucleotides, the CDR3 is TGTGCCAGCAGCTTAGAACGGGTAGACTCCTACGAGCAGTACTTC. It encodes CASSLERVDSYEQYF.